This TCR beta chain appears in the sequencing data of a study of regulatory T cells in long-lasting Graves disease. There are a few counts of this clonotype. The antigen is not known. The V and J ends lost 3 bases and 3 bases respectively, with 15 bases between them. Per the germline V gene, CDR1 is DFQATT and CDR2 is SNEGSKA (reference sequence). This CDR3 contains 14 residues. Notes on the study in general: Sampling was limited to peripheral blood rather than thyroid tissue. TRBV28, TRBJ1-2 and TRBJ2-5 emerged as the favored segments in persistent disease. Patients with persistent disease shared 2,741 public clonotypes, outpacing the approximately 920 shared by new patients.

Construction of TCR beta libraries relied on iRepertoire HTBI primers and on Arm-PCR targeting CDR3 regions. TCRdb passed the multiplex PCR reads through MiXCR, listing each CDR3 protein once. This table has around 450,000 distinct CDR3 sequences, 20% to 25% appearing once. Specified time point: persistent/refractory GD, antithyroid drugs over 5 years with positive TRAb. With RNA extracted from PBMCs as input, the TCR library was made. The patients included were those that came from an endocrinology department in Xi'an, China. This receptor was obtained from a female donor with Graves disease. The chain recombines TRBV20-1 with TRBJ2-7; tentatively, D is TRBD1 or TRBD2 (6 bases each). Sequenced material: peripheral blood mononuclear cells (PBMCs), taken when the disease was refractory, from a patient treated with antithyroid drugs. CDR3 nucleotide sequence: TGCAGTGCTAGTCCAGGGGAGGCCAACTACGAGCAGTACTTC. Its translation is CSASPGEANYEQYF.